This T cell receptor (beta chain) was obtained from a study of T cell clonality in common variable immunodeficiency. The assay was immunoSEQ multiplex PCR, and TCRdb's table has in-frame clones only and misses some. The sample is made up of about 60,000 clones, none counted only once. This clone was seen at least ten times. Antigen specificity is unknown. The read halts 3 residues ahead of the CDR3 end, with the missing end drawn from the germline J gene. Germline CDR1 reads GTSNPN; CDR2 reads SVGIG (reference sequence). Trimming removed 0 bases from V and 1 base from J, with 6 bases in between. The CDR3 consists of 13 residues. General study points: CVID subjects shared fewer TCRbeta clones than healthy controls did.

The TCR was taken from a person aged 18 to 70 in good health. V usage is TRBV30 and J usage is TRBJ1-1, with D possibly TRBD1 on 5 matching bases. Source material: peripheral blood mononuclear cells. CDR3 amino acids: CAWSVQENTEAFF. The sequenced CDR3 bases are TGTGCCTGGAGTGTACAGGAGAACACTGAA.